This TCR beta chain was sequenced during a study of shared clonotypes between healthy human individuals. Sequencing used immunoSEQ multiplex PCR; TCRdb keeps in-frame clones, though not all of them. The sample yields 2 million to 3 million clones, 80% to 95% seen once. The sequencing sample was made of naive CD4+ T cells from PBMCs. Subset: CD45RA+ positively selected. This TCR was sampled from a man aged 18 to 29 in good health. Some clones in this sample may be carry-over from other donors' samples.

The CDR3 loop reads CASSKMRGTQYF. The CDR3 DNA sequence: TGTGCCAGCAGCAAAATGAGAGGGACCCAGTACTTC. The V gene is TRBV5-6, the J gene TRBJ2-5; unclear D gene. CDR1 and CDR2 (germline): SGHDT, YYEEEE. With 4 bases removed from V and 7 bases from J, the gap between germline ends came to 11 bases. The CDR3 runs to 12 residues.